This T cell receptor (beta chain) was sequenced during a study of shared clonotypes between healthy human individuals. In the study overall: The cohort comprised a couple of women and a few men. Their ages spanned 18 to 49 years.

This clone was recorded once. What it binds is not known. Genomic DNA from each subset was divided evenly over several immunoSEQ plates. Clones were read by immunoSEQ multiplex PCR, and TCRdb kept only the in-frame ones, dropping some. Of 2 million to 2.5 million clones listed, roughly 95% are singletons. The V segment lost 1 base and the J segment 1 base; nucleotides outside the gene matches: 4. The germline gives CDR1 SGHTA, CDR2 FQGNSA. CDR3 length: 16 amino acids. Notes on the study in general: In contrast to clonotypes shared by all four donors, non-shared clonotypes had lower generation probabilities. Apart from blood, nothing was sampled; tissue repertoires likely differ.

Sequencing was performed on naive CD4+ T cells sorted from blood. The sample's subset: CD45RA+ positively selected. This clonotype originated in a man aged 18 to 35 in good health. The chain uses TRBV7-2 and TRBJ2-7, with 10 bases identical to TRBD1. As DNA, the CDR3 is TGTGCCAGCAGCTTAGATGGGACAGGGGTTTCCTACGAGCAGTACTTC. Translating it yields CASSLDGTGVSYEQYF.